This T cell receptor beta chain was identified during a study of cytomegalovirus exposure and HLA in healthy donors. Regarding the study as a whole: As immune exposure information, only CMV serostatus was available. The study flagged roughly 150 TCR beta chains as cytomegalovirus-associated. The number of N-insertions in an Asian-associated ancestry cluster was reportedly below the approximately 680-donor mean in a later analysis. Through in vitro validation, a few CMV-associated chains were shown to be specific for CMV antigens.

Losses at the gene ends were 6 bases for V and 3 bases for J; bases not matched to a gene: 11. Germline loops: CDR1 MNHNS, CDR2 SASEGT. The CDR3 runs 15 residues. Turning to this clone: As yet, its antigen is unknown.

Primers for the PCR totalled 60 Vbeta and 13 Jbeta. Repertoires were generated with immunoSEQ multiplex PCR, while TCRdb's copy carries only in-frame clones and drops some. The sample has 95,000 to 100,000 clones, 65% to 80% seen once. The chain recombines TRBV6-1 with TRBJ2-7; TRBD1 aligns across 7 bases. The clonotype was recovered from a woman in her thirties or forties in good health and CMV-seronegative. The sample taken for sequencing was PBMCs. The CDR3 loop is CASSATTGRYYEQYF. CDR3 in DNA: TGTGCCAGCAGCGCTACGACAGGGAGATACTACGAGCAGTACTTC.